This record covers a single TCR beta chain. This clonotype was seen ten or more times. The clone's antigen remains unknown. No much larger clone is present one base from it, and per-base qualities are unavailable. Graves' hyperthyroidism was defined as stable when no progression to ophthalmopathy occurred over 18 months of follow-up. Hyperthyroidism patients were aged 18 to 65 years and newly diagnosed, with disease duration of less than 2 months. Any patient with an uncontrolled infection, another autoimmune disease, pregnancy or lactation was excluded. Clinical symptoms, serum thyroxine and TRAb, thyroid ultrasound, and orbital computed tomography formed the basis for the diagnoses. PBMCs were isolated from about 10 ml of fresh peripheral blood by Ficoll-Paque density gradient centrifugation. Total RNA was extracted using Trizol reagent, and RNA quality was assessed on an Agilent 2100 Bioanalyzer.

From cysteine to phenylalanine, the CDR3 is 14 amino acids long. Of the read, only the CDR3 DNA is kept; its 42 bases are in frame from base 1. The germline V gene supplies CDR1 SNHLY and CDR2 FYNNEI. V loses 7 bases of germline sequence and J loses 6 bases, and the interval between the two ends is 16 bases. These data come from a study of T cells in Graves' hyperthyroidism and ophthalmopathy (dated by TCRdb to about 2019). In the study overall: Peripheral blood was sampled at the time of initial diagnosis, prior to any treatment. To identify TCR V-J signatures that set the groups apart, the researchers used a discovery cohort of 90 to 100 patients, made up of 43 with Graves' ophthalmopathy and about 59 with stable Graves' hyperthyroidism. Prospective prediction of ophthalmopathy was tested in an independent validation cohort consisting of 18 hyperthyroidism patients and around 16 patients who later progressed to ophthalmopathy. The 75 to 100 discovery patients were divided at random into training and test sets in a 7:3 ratio. The study also compared thyroid tissue and blood T-cell repertoires from several Graves' hyperthyroidism patients. Once sampling was done, hyperthyroidism patients were given methimazole at a starting dose of 30 mg daily, whereas ophthalmopathy patients were given high-dose intravenous methylprednisolone. According to the paper, TCR Vbeta CDR3 sequencing was carried out on over 130 peripheral blood samples, which came from 40 to 45 ophthalmopathy, about 75 hyperthyroidism and about 17 progressor patients. Overall results and qualifications from the work: No statistical method was used to set the sample size in advance, and investigators knew the group allocation. In validation, progression to ophthalmopathy was predicted by the model with about 70% sensitivity and 72% to 85% specificity, a median of approximately 6.5 months before onset. Ophthalmopathy was separated from stable hyperthyroidism by a 13 V-J signature model, with approximately 86% sensitivity and roughly 84% specificity obtained in cross-validation and 80%/75% obtained in testing. Most expanded thyroid clonotypes (frequency above 0.001) were also detected in blood, suggesting blood repertoires may reflect thyroid immune responses.

Amplification of TCR beta CDR3 regions was carried out from RNA transcripts. A first-round RT-PCR of the TCR CDR3 used the HTBI primer set with the Qiagen OneStep RT-PCR kit. Libraries were constructed in a second round of multiplex PCR, after which size selection and purification were performed. Paired-end sequencing of the libraries was performed with 100 bp reads on an Illumina HiSeq2000. As for the original processing: SOAPnuke was used to process the raw data, throwing out any read that contained adapters or uncalled bases, had a mean Phred below 15, or lacked an exact constant-primer or identifier match. High-quality paired reads were merged with COPE v1.2.5, and unique nucleotide sequences were defined as clonotypes. MiTCR v1.1 was used to align clonotypes to the IMGT TRBV, TRBD and TRBJ reference segments. The analysis was restricted to V-J combinations with a frequency above 0.0001, which together covered around 99% of the repertoires. A TCS score was defined as the ratio of F50 (clonal expansion) to E x V (chaos), with BLOSUM62-based TCRdist applied between CDR3 peptides within each V-J. Welch's t-statistics and random forest reduced 514 V-J features to 13, which were used in a naive Bayes classifier (R e1071). In-frame beta chains were kept once TCRdb had trimmed the public reads at Q25 with fastp and called clones with MiXCR. One record per CDR3 amino acid sequence lists the most common genes and DNA. Here the V and J calls rest on TCRdb's processing, not on the authors' analysis. Here the sample has roughly 300,000 distinct CDR3 sequences; 20% to 25% occur a single time. Of the sample, around 48% is held by the ten largest clones.

Sequencing was done on a sample of blood. The chain couples TRBV2 to TRBJ1-5; no D segment can be confidently identified. This sequence originates from a woman in her fifties or sixties with Graves' hyperthyroidism. The base sequence is TGTGCCAGCACCCCGAGTAGATTAGGTCAGCCCCAGCATTTT. Translated, it gives CASTPSRLGQPQHF.